This T cell receptor (beta chain) appears in the sequencing data of a study of cytomegalovirus exposure and HLA in healthy donors. Deletions cut 4 bases from V and 5 bases from J, with 14 bases between. In germline, CDR1 is MNHNS, CDR2 SASEGT. The CDR3 runs to 14 residues. Clones were sequenced by immunoSEQ multiplex PCR, and TCRdb holds only the in-frame ones, with some missing. This sample has 55,000 to 80,000 clones, with about 95% found just once. The V call is TRBV6-1, the J call TRBJ1-1, with D unresolved. Source material: PBMCs. This TCR was sampled from a young man in good health and CMV-seronegative. CDR3 coding DNA: TGTGCCAGCAGTGGAGAGGGCTTCCAAACTGAAGCTTTCTTT. Translating it yields CASSGEGFQTEAFF.